This TCR beta chain stems from a study of identical twins. This clonotype was seen at least ten times. The antigen remains unidentified. Findings and limits, study-wide: The conclusions drew on cross-sectional statistical analysis instead of tracking the same donors.

Germline-derived CDR1 and CDR2 are MDHEN and SYDVKM. Deletions cut 7 bases from V and 10 bases from J, with 22 bases between. This CDR3 comprises 15 residues. TCRdb re-derived calls from the 5' RACE reads in MiXCR, one entry per CDR3 protein. The data contain hundreds of thousands of distinct CDR3 sequences, 5.5% to 6.5% of them seen just once; the ten biggest clones take up approximately 1.6%. This receptor was obtained from a young man in good health. The chain combines TRBV28 with TRBJ1-4; D unclear. Sequencing used naive T cells sorted from blood. CDR3 in amino acids: CASTLSNGERLKLFF. CDR3 DNA: TGTGCCAGCACACTCTCAAACGGGGAGCGGCTAAAACTGTTTTTT.